One sample yielded the 20 T cell receptor beta chains listed below, sequenced in a study of blood T cell repertoires in COVID-19. Produced via immunoSEQ multiplex PCR; TCRdb's table is partial and in-frame only. The repertoire holds a few hundred thousand clones, 89% seen once, with 0.95% to 1.5% in the top ten. The sample consisted of peripheral blood. The receptors come from a man aged 35-49 years with acute or convalescent COVID-19.

V is TRBV5-1 and J is TRBJ2-7; D is possibly TRBD2 (7 bases). Germline CDR1 and CDR2: SGHRS and YFSETQ. V shed 3 bases and J shed 12 bases, with 22 bases lying between them. The CDR3 is 14 residues long. CDR3 DNA sequence: TGCGCCAGCAGCTCTAGGACTAGGACAGAAGTGTTGTACTTC. Its protein is CASSSRTRTEVLYF.

The chain couples TRBV7-9 to TRBJ1-2, with TRBD1 matching over 7 bases. The CDR3 contains 15 residues. Unmatched junction bases numbered 7, after V lost 5 bases and J lost 1 base. Germline CDR1 and CDR2: SEHNR and FQNEAQ (reference sequence). CDR3 sequence reads: CASSLGGQRNYGYTF. In DNA form, the CDR3 reads TGTGCCAGCAGCCTAGGGGGACAGCGTAACTATGGCTACACCTTC.

In DNA, the CDR3 is TGTGCCAGCTCACCCCCGGGACAACTCTCTGGGGCCAACGTCCTGACTTTC. Amino acid sequence: CASSPPGQLSGANVLTF. The V call is TRBV18, the J call TRBJ2-6; D might be TRBD1 (6 bases). CDR1 is KGHSH and CDR2 is LQKENI in the germline V gene. Trimming took off 3 bases at V and 0 bases at J, with 12 bases between the two ends. The CDR3 covers 17 residues.

V usage is TRBV5-4 and J usage is TRBJ2-1; D gene unclear. The V end was cut by 2 bases, the J end by 5 bases, with 8 bases between. The CDR3 runs to 13 residues. Germline CDR1 SGHNT, CDR2 YYREEE (reference sequence). The CDR3 region has the DNA TGTGCCAGCAGCTTACCCGGTGACAATGAGCAGTTCTTC. It translates to CASSLPGDNEQFF.

This sequence joins TRBV6-7 and TRBJ2-6; unclear D gene. TRBV6-7 is designated an ORF whose function remains uncertain. This CDR3 has 19 residues. V was cut by 0 bases and J by 0 bases, with 15 bases left in between. DNA for the CDR3: TGTGCCAGCAGTTACTCGGGTGGGCAGTCCCGCTCTGGGGCCAACGTCCTGACTTTC. This sequence encodes CASSYSGGQSRSGANVLTF.

The chain combines TRBV5-1 with TRBJ2-1, with D perhaps TRBD2 (5 bases). The CDR3 spans 14 residues. Germline V gene lookup returns CDR1 SGHRS and CDR2 YFSETQ. V lost 3 bases and J lost 7, with 14 bases in between. The CDR3 sequence is CASSSDGLLNEQFF. CDR3 nucleotide sequence: TGCGCCAGCAGCTCGGACGGACTTCTAAATGAGCAGTTCTTC.

This rearrangement joins TRBV6-2 or TRBV6-3 to TRBJ2-3; D gene ambiguous. Per germline, CDR1 MNHEY and CDR2 SVGEGT. Trimming pared 3 bases from V and 7 bases from J, leaving 8 bases between. This CDR3 contains 12 residues. CDR3 coding DNA: TGTGCCAGCAGTTATGTGGCTTATACGCAGTATTTT. This encodes CASSYVAYTQYF.

The chain uses TRBV6-6 and TRBJ2-6; weak D call: TRBD2 (6 bases). Per germline, CDR1 MNHNY and CDR2 SVGAGI (reference sequence). Trimming shortened V by 6 bases and J by 0 bases, and 12 bases separated the two germline ends. CDR3 length equals 16 residues. The CDR3 DNA reads TGTGCCAGCAGCAGGACCGGGGGCTCTGGGGCCAACGTCCTGACTTTC. Translated: CASSRTGGSGANVLTF.

The chain couples TRBV10-3 to TRBJ1-1; TRBD1 aligns across 8 bases. CDR1 is ENHRY, CDR2 SYGVKD, per germline. The CDR3 runs to 14 residues. After removal of 0 bases from V and 8 bases from J, the junction contained 5 bases not matched to a gene. The chain's CDR3 is CAISESPGGMEAFF. For the CDR3, the DNA is TGTGCCATCAGTGAGTCCCCAGGGGGCATGGAAGCTTTCTTT.

The V and J genes are TRBV5-6 and TRBJ1-1; tentative D call: TRBD1 (6 bases). Looked up from germline, CDR1 is SGHDT and CDR2 is YYEEEE. Trimming took off 3 bases at V and 0 bases at J, with 12 bases between the two ends. The CDR3 loop spans 15 amino acids. The CDR3 DNA reads TGTGCCAGCAGCTCTATGGGGGACATGAACACTGAAGCTTTCTTT. This sequence encodes CASSSMGDMNTEAFF.

The chain has TRBV14 and TRBJ2-1, with 8 bases aligning to TRBD2. V gave up 3 bases and J gave up 7 bases; unmatched junction bases: 8. The CDR3 has 15 amino acids. Germline values: CDR1 SGHDN, CDR2 FVKESK. The CDR3 DNA is TGTGCCAGCAGCCATCACTTGCGGGAGGTAAATGAGCAGTTCTTC. Its translation is CASSHHLREVNEQFF.

The chain combines TRBV7-2 with TRBJ1-2; D is uncertain. The CDR3 covers 15 residues. Germline values: CDR1 SGHTA, CDR2 FQGNSA. V was trimmed by 3 bases and J by 3 bases, leaving 14 bases between them. The CDR3 DNA reads TGTGCCAGCAGCTTCGACGGAGGTCCCTACTATGGCTACACCTTC. Its translation: CASSFDGGPYYGYTF.

Here the CDR3 DNA reads TGTGCCAGCTCAATGGACAGGGTCTATGGCTACACCTTC. Amino acids: CASSMDRVYGYTF. The gene calls are TRBV18 and TRBJ1-2; TRBD1 matches 8 bases. This CDR3 is built from 13 residues. With V trimmed by 5 bases and J by 4 bases, 3 bases remained unmatched. The germline V gene encodes CDR1 KGHSH and CDR2 LQKENI.

The chain links TRBV13 to TRBJ2-7; the match to TRBD2 covers 7 bases. The germline gives CDR1 PRHDT, CDR2 FYEKMQ (reference sequence). V dropped 3 bases and J dropped 7; count of bases not matched to a gene: 3. The CDR3 has 12 amino acids. The CDR3 DNA sequence: TGTGCCAGCAGCTTTTCAGCGGGGGAGCAGTACTTC. It is translated as CASSFSAGEQYF.

The chain links TRBV4-3 to TRBJ2-5; 11 nucleotides match TRBD2. Germline V gives CDR1 LGHNA, CDR2 YSLEER. J gave up 5 bases and V 3 bases, and 8 bases lay outside the gene matches. This CDR3 comprises 16 residues. CDR3 sequence: CASSHIAGGPVETQYF. CDR3 bases: TGCGCCAGCAGCCACATAGCGGGGGGGCCGGTCGAGACCCAGTACTTC.

The J gene is TRBJ1-1, the V gene TRBV12-3 or TRBV12-4, with D hard to call. Trimming removed 7 bases from V and 0 bases from J, with 3 bases in between. This CDR3 spans 11 amino acids. The DNA for the CDR3 is TGTGCCAGCATATTGAACACTGAAGCTTTCTTT. Translation gives CASILNTEAFF.

The chain links TRBV19 to TRBJ1-5; no clear D. Per the germline V gene, CDR1 is LNHDA and CDR2 is SQIVND (reference sequence). The ends were cut back, 5 bases at V and 0 bases at J, with 5 bases in the middle. The CDR3 covers 13 residues. CDR3 sequence (DNA): TGTGCCAGTAGTCCGGGTAGCAATCAGCCCCAGCATTTT. This translates into CASSPGSNQPQHF. Together with reference TRBV19 and TRBJ1-5, the CDR3 gives the full variable domain: DGGITQSPKYLFRKEGQNVTLSCEQNLNHDAMYWYRQDPGQGLRLIYYSQIVNDFQKGDIAEGYSVSREKKESFPLTVTSAQKNPTAFYLCASSPGSNQPQHFGDGTRLSIL.

The gene calls are TRBV28 and TRBJ1-6; D gene uncertain. The CDR3 is 12 amino acids. Trimming cost V 3 bases and J 9 bases, with 6 bases left between them. Per the germline V gene, CDR1 is MDHEN and CDR2 is SYDVKM. The CDR3 spells CASSLAISPLHF. The CDR3 DNA is TGTGCCAGCAGTTTGGCAATTTCACCCCTCCACTTT.

The rearrangement joins TRBV19 to TRBJ2-7; TRBD1 aligns across 8 bases. This CDR3 spans 17 amino acids. Germline trimming cut 6 bases from V and 1 base from J; bases unmatched to any gene: 14. Germline-derived CDR1 and CDR2 are LNHDA and SQIVND (reference sequence). The CDR3 bases are TGTGCCAGTAGAGAGGGTGGCGGACAGGGAAATTCCTACGAGCAGTACTTC. It codes for CASREGGGQGNSYEQYF. The full variable domain, in which reference TRBV19 and TRBJ2-7 provide the parts outside the CDR3, is DGGITQSPKYLFRKEGQNVTLSCEQNLNHDAMYWYRQDPGQGLRLIYYSQIVNDFQKGDIAEGYSVSREKKESFPLTVTSAQKNPTAFYLCASREGGGQGNSYEQYFGPGTRLTVT.

The J gene is TRBJ2-7, the V gene TRBV21-1; the table's D gene call, TRBD1, was not cross checked with the DNA. TRBV21-1 constitutes a pseudogene. This CDR3 comprises 15 residues. As DNA, the CDR3 is TGTGCCAGCAGCAAAGCTTTTACAGGGGGCGACGAGCAGTACTTC. Amino acids: CASSKAFTGGDEQYF.